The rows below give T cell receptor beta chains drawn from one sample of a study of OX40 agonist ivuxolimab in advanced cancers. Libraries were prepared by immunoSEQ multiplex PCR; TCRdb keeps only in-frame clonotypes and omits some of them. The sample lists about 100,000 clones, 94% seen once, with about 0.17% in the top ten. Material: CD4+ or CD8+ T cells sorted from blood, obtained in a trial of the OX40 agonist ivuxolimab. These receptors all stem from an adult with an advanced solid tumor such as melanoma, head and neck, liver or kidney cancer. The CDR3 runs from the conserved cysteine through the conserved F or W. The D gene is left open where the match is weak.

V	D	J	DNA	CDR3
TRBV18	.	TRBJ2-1	TGTGCCAGCTCACCTTCGGTGGGGGACAATGAGCAGTTCTTC	CASSPSVGDNEQFF
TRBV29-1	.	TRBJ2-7	TGCAGCTGCATCAGGGTGGGGGCCAACGAGCAGTACTTC	CSCIRVGANEQYF
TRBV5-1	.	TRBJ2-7	TGCGCCAGCAGCTTGCGAGAGTTCGCCTACGAGCAGTACTTC	CASSLREFAYEQYF
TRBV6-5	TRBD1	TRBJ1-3	TGTGCCAGCAGTTACCATGTCGGGACAGGGGGAAACACCATATATTTT	CASSYHVGTGGNTIYF
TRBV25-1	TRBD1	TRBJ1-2	TGTGCCAGCAGTGGGCCGGGACAGGGGTCTTATGGCTACACCTTC	CASSGPGQGSYGYTF
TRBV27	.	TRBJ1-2	TGTGCCAGCAGCTTAAACAGCTACTATGGCTACACCTTC	CASSLNSYYGYTF
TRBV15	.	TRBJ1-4	TGTGCCACCAGCAGAGATCTATCAGGGGCGGGCGAAAAACTGTTTTTT	CATSRDLSGAGEKLFF
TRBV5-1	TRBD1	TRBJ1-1	TGCGCCAGCAGCGCCAGACAGGGGCCCCTGGGCACTGAAGCTTTCTTT	CASSARQGPLGTEAFF
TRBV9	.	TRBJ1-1	TGTGCCAGCAGCCCACCTAGTAGGCTGAACACTGAAGCTTTCTTT	CASSPPSRLNTEAFF
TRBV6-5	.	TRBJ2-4	TGTGCCAGCAGTTTGGCCGGGGCCAAAAACATTCAGTACTTC	CASSLAGAKNIQYF
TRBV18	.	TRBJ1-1	TGTGCCAGCTCACCGAGGGTGGACACTGAAGCTTTCTTT	CASSPRVDTEAFF
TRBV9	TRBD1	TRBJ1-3	TGTGCCAGCAGCGTAGGCGACAGGGCGGCTGGAAACACCATATATTTT	CASSVGDRAAGNTIYF
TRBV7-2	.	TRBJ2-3	TGTGCCAGCAGCTTTAGGATATCCTCCCGCACAGATACGCAGTATTTT	CASSFRISSRTDTQYF
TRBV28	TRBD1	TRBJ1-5	TGTGCCGGGGGACAGTCCAATCAGCCCCAGCATTTT	CAGGQSNQPQHF
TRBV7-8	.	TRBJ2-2	TGTGCCAGCAGCTTAGCAGAGAACACCGGGGAGCTGTTTTTT	CASSLAENTGELFF
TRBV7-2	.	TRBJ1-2	TGTGCCAGCAGCTCCCGGGACCCCAATGGCTACACCTTC	CASSSRDPNGYTF